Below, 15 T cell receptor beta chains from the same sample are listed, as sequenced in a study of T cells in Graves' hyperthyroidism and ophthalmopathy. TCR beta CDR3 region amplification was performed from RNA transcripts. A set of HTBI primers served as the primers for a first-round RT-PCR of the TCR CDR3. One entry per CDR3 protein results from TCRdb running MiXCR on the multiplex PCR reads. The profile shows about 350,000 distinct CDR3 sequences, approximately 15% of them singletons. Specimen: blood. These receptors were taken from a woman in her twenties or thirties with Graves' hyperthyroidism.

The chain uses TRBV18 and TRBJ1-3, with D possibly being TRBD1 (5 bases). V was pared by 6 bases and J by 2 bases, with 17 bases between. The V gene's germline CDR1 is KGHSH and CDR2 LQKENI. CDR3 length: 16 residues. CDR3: CASSPTDSNPGNTIYF. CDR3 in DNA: TGTGCCAGCTCCCCTACTGACAGTAACCCTGGAAACACCATATATTTT. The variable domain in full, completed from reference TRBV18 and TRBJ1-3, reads NAGVMQNPRHLVRRRGQEARLRCSPMKGHSHVYWYRQLPEEGLKFMVYLQKENIIDESGMPKERFSAEFPKEGPSILRIQQVVRGDSAAYFCASSPTDSNPGNTIYFGEGSWLTVV.

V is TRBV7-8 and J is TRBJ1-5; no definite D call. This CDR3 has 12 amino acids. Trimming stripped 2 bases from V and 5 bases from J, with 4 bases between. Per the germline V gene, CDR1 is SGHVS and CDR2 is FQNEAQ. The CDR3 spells CASSLRDQPQHF. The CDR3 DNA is TGTGCCAGCAGCTTACGAGATCAGCCCCAGCATTTT. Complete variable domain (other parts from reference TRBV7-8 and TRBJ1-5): GAGVSQSPRYKVAKRGQDVALRCDPISGHVSLFWYQQALGQGPEFLTYFQNEAQLDKSGLPSDRFFAERPEGSVSTLKIQRTQQEDSAVYLCASSLRDQPQHFGDGTRLSIL.

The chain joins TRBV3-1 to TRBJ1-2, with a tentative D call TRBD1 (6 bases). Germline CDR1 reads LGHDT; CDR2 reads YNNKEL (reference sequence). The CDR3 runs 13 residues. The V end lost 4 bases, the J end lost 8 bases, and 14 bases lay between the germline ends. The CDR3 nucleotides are TGTGCCAGCAGCCCACAGGGAAACAACGGCTACACCTTC. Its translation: CASSPQGNNGYTF.

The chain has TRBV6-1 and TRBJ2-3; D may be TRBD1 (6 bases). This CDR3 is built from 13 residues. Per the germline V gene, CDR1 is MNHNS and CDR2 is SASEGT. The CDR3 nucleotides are TGTTTGTCCCGGGACATCCGCACAGATACGCAGTATTTT. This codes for CLSRDIRTDTQYF.

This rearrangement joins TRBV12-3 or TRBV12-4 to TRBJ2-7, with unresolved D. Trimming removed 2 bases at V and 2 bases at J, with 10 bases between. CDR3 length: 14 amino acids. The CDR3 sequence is CASSLSSSPYEQYF. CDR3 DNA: TGTGCCAGCAGTTTAAGTAGTAGCCCCTACGAGCAGTACTTC.

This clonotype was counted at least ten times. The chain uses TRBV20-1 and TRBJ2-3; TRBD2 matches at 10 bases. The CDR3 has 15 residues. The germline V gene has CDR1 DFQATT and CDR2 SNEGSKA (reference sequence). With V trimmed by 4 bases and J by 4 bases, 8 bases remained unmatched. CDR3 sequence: CSATDGTSAADTQYF. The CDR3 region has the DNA TGCAGTGCTACAGACGGGACTAGCGCCGCAGATACGCAGTATTTT.

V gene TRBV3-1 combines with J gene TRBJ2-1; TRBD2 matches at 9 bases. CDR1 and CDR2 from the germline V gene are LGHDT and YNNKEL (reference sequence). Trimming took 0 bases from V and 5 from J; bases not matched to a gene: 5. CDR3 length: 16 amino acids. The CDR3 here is CASSQDPGLANNEQFF. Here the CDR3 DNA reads TGTGCCAGCAGCCAAGACCCGGGACTAGCAAACAATGAGCAGTTCTTC.

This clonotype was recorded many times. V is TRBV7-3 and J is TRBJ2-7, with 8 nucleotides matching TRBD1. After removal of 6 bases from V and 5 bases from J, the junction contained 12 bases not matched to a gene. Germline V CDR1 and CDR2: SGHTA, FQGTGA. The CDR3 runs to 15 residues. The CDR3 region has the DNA TGTGCCAGCAGAAACTTTGGACAGGGAAGCGACGAGCAGTACTTC. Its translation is CASRNFGQGSDEQYF.

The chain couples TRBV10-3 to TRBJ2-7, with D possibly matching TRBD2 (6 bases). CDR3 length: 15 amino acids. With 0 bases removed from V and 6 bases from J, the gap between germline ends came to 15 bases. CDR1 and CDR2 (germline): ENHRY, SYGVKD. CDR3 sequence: CAISESEVRGTEQYF. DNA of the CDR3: TGTGCCATCAGTGAGTCGGAAGTTCGGGGGACCGAGCAGTACTTC.

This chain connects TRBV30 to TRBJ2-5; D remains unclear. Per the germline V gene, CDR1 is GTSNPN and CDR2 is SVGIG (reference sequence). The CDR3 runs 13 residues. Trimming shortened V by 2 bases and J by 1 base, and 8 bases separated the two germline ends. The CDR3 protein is CAWSSSPQETQYF. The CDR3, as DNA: TGTGCCTGGAGTTCCAGCCCCCAAGAGACCCAGTACTTC.

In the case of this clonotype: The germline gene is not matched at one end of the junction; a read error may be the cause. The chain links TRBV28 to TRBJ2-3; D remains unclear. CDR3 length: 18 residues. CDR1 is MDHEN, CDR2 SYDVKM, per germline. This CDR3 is CASSSPASFMGSYYTQSF. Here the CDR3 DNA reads TGTGCCAGCAGCTCCCCCGCCTCGTTTATGGGTAGTTATTATACGCAGTCTTTT.

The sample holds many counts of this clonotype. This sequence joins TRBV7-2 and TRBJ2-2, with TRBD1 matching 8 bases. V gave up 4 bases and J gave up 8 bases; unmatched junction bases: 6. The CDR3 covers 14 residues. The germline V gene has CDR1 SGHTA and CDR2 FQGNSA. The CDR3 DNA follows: TGTGCCAGCAGCTCGGACAGGGTCTCTGGGGAGCTGTTTTTT. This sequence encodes CASSSDRVSGELFF.

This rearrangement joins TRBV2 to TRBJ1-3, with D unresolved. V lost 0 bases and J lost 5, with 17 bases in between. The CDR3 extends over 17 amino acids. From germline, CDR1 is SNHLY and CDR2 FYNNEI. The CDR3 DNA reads TGTGCCAGCAGTGAAGCGCTTTCGGCGAATTCTAGAAACACCATATATTTT. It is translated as CASSEALSANSRNTIYF.

The CDR3 region is CASSVGTGSSGNTIYF. The CDR3 nucleotides read TGTGCCAGCAGCGTAGGGACAGGGAGCTCTGGAAACACCATATATTTT. The rearrangement uses TRBV9 and TRBJ1-3; 8 bases fit TRBD1. J was trimmed by 0 bases and V by 0 bases; bases with no gene match: 2. This CDR3 is built from 16 residues. Germline CDR1 SGDLS, CDR2 YYNGEE.

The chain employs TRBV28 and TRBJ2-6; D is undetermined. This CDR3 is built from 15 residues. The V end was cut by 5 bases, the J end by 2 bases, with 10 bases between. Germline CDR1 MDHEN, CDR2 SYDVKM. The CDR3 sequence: CASSPPGPGANVLTF. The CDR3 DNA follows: TGTGCCAGCAGTCCACCTGGGCCTGGGGCCAACGTCCTGACTTTC. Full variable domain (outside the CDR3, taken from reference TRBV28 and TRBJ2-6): DVKVTQSSRYLVKRTGEKVFLECVQDMDHENMFWYRQDPGLGLRLIYFSYDVKMKEKGDIPEGYSVSREKKERFSLILESASTNQTSMYLCASSPPGPGANVLTFGAGSRLTVL.